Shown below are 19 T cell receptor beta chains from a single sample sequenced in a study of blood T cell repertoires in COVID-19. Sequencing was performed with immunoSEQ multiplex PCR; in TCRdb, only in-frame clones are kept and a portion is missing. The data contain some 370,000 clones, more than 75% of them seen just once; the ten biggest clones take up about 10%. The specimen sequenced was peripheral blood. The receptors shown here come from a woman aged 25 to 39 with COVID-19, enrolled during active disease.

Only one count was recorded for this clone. CDR3 nucleotide sequence: TGCGCCAGCAGTCGGGACAGATCCTACAATGAGCAGTTCTTC. Protein sequence: CASSRDRSYNEQFF. The chain is built from TRBV5-1 and TRBJ2-1, with TRBD1 matching 7 bases. The germline V gene encodes CDR1 SGHRS and CDR2 YFSETQ. With 5 bases clipped from V and 1 base from J, the junction kept 3 bases outside the gene matches. The CDR3 is made up of 14 amino acids.

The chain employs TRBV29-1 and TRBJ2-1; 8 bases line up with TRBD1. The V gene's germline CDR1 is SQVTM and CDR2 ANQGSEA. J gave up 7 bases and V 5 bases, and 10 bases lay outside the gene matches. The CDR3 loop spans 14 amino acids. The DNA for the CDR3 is TGCAGCGTTCCGGACAGGGCTGGGGGTAATGAGCAGTTCTTC. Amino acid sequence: CSVPDRAGGNEQFF.

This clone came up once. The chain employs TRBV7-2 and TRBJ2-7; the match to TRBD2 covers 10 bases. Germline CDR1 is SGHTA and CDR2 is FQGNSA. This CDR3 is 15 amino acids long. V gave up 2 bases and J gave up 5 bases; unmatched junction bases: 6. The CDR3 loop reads CASSLNGLAGDEQYF. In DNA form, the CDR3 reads TGTGCCAGCAGCTTAAACGGGCTAGCGGGAGACGAGCAGTACTTC.

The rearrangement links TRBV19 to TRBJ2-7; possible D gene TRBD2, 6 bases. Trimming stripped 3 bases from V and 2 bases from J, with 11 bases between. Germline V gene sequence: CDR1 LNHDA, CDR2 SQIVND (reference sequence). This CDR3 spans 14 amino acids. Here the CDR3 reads CASSMGGNPYEQYF. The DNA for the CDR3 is TGTGCCAGTAGTATGGGCGGGAACCCCTACGAGCAGTACTTC.

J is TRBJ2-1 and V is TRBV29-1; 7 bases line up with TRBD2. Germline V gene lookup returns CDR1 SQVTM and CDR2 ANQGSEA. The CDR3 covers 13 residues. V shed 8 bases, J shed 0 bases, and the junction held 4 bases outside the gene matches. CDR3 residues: CSPRGGSYNEQFF. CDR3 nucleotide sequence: TGCAGCCCCCGCGGGGGCTCCTACAATGAGCAGTTCTTC.

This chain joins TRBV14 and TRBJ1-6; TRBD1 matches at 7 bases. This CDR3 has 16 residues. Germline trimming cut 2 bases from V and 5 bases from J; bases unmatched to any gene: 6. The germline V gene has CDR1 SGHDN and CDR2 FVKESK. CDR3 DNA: TGTGCCAGCAGCCAATACAGGGGCGCCAATAATTCACCCCTCCACTTT. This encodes CASSQYRGANNSPLHF.

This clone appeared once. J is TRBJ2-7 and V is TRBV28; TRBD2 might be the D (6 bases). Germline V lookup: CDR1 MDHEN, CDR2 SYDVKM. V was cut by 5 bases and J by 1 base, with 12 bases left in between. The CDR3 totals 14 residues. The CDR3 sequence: CASSTLAISYEQYF. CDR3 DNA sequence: TGTGCCAGCAGTACCCTAGCGATTTCCTACGAGCAGTACTTC.

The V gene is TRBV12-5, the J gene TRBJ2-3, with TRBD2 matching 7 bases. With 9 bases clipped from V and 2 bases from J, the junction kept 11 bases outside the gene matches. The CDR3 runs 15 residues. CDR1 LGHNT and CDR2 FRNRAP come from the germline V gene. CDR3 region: CASAPRGGTTDTQYF. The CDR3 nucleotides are TGTGCTAGCGCCCCGCGGGGAGGGACCACAGATACGCAGTATTTT.

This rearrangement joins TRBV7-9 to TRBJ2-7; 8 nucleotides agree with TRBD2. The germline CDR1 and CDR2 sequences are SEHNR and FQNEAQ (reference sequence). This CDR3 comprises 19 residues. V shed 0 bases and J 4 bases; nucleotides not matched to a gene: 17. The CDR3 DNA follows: TGTGCCAGCAGCTTAGCCAACATCCCGATGGGACTAGTTAAATACGAGCAGTACTTC. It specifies CASSLANIPMGLVKYEQYF.

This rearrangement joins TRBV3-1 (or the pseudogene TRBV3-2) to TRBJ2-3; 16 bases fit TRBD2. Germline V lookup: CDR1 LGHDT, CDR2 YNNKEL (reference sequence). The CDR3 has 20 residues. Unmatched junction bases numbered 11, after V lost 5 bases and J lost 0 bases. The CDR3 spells CASSYSGTSGRASSTDTQYF. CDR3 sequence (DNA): TGTGCCAGCAGCTACTCCGGGACTAGCGGGAGGGCCTCAAGCACAGATACGCAGTATTTT.

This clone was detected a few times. The chain's CDR3 is CASEGGREQYF. DNA of the CDR3: TGTGCCAGCGAGGGAGGGCGCGAGCAGTACTTC. V usage is TRBV18 and J usage is TRBJ2-7; 7 positions agree with TRBD2. The trim removed 8 bases at V and 6 bases at J, leaving 4 bases unmatched. The CDR3 loop spans 11 amino acids. CDR1 and CDR2 from the germline V gene are KGHSH and LQKENI.

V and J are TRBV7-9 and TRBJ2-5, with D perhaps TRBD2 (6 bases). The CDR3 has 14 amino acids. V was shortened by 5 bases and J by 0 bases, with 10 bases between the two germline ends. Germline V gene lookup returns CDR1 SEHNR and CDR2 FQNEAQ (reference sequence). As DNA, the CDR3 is TGTGCCAGCAGCGACGGAGGGTACCAAGAGACCCAGTACTTC. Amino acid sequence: CASSDGGYQETQYF.

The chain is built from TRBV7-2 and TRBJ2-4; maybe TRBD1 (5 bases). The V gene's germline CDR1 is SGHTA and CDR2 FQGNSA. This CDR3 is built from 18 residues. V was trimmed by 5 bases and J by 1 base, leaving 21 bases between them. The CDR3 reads CASSINDNRFRAKNIQYF. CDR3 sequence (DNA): TGTGCCAGCAGCATCAATGACAACAGGTTCCGGGCCAAAAACATTCAGTACTTC. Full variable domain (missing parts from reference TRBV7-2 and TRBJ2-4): GAGVSQSPSNKVTEKGKDVELRCDPISGHTALYWYRQSLGQGLEFLIYFQGNSAPDKSGLPSDRFSAERTGGSVSTLTIQRTQQEDSAVYLCASSINDNRFRAKNIQYFGAGTRLSVL.

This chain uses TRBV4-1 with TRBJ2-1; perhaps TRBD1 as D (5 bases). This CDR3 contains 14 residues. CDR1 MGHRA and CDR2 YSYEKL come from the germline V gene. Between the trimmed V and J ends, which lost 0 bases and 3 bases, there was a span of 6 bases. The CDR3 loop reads CASSQEQDYNEQFF. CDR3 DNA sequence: TGCGCCAGCAGCCAAGAACAGGACTACAATGAGCAGTTCTTC.

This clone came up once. CDR3 sequence: CASTLGRGSVDEQFF. DNA for the CDR3: TGTGCCAGTACCCTAGGGCGGGGGAGCGTGGATGAGCAGTTCTTC. V is TRBV19 and J is TRBJ2-1; TRBD2 matches at 7 bases. Germline CDR1 is LNHDA and CDR2 is SQIVND (reference sequence). The CDR3 totals 15 residues. The V gene end was trimmed by 7 bases and the J gene end by 8 bases; junction bases not matched to a gene: 14.

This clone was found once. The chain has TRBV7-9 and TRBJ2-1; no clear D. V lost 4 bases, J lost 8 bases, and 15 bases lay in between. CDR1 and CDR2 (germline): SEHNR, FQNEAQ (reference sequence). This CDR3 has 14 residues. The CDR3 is CASSSQSQRHEQFF. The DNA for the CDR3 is TGTGCCAGCAGCTCCCAGTCCCAGCGACATGAGCAGTTCTTC.

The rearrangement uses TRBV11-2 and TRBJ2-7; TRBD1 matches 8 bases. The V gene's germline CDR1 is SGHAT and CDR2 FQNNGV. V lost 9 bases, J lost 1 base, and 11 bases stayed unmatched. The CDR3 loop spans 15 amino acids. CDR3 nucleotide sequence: TGTGCCAGTAGGGGCTGGCGACAGGGGTCCTACGAGCAGTACTTC. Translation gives CASRGWRQGSYEQYF.

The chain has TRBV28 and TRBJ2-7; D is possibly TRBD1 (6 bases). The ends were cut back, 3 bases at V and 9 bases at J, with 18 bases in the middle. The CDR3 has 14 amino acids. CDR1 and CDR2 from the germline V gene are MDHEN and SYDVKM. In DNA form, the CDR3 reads TGTGCCAGCAGTTTTCGACAGGAGATTGAGGCGCAGTACTTC. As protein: CASSFRQEIEAQYF.

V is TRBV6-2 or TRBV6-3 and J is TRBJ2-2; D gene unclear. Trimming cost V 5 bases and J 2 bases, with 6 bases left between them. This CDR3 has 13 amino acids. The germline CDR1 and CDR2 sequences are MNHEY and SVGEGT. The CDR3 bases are TGTGCCAGCAGTCGAGCAAACACCGGGGAGCTGTTTTTT. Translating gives CASSRANTGELFF.